This TCR beta chain stems from a study of T cells after yellow fever vaccination. Overall study: SMART-Seq v4 Ultra Low Input handled preparation of low-cell-number fractions.

TCRdb itself ran the 5' RACE reads through MiXCR, one entry per CDR3 protein. This table has 40,000 to 50,000 distinct CDR3 sequences, roughly 6.4% appearing once. V lost 5 bases and J 8 bases, leaving 12 bases between the germline ends. The germline V gene encodes CDR1 MNHNS and CDR2 SASEGT. This CDR3 contains 13 residues. This clonotype has at least ten counts. The V and J genes are TRBV6-1 and TRBJ1-4, with TRBD1 as a possible D gene (5 bases). Sequences were derived from PBMCs, either bulk or a sorted T-cell subset (CD4+, CD8+, memory, or dextramer-sorted; not recorded which), sampled 45 days after the yellow fever booster vaccination. The sequence came from a man younger than 40 who received the YFV17D yellow fever vaccine. CDR3 sequence: CASSRGIGEKLFF. The CDR3 DNA reads as TGTGCCAGCAGTAGGGGAATTGGGGAAAAACTGTTTTTT.